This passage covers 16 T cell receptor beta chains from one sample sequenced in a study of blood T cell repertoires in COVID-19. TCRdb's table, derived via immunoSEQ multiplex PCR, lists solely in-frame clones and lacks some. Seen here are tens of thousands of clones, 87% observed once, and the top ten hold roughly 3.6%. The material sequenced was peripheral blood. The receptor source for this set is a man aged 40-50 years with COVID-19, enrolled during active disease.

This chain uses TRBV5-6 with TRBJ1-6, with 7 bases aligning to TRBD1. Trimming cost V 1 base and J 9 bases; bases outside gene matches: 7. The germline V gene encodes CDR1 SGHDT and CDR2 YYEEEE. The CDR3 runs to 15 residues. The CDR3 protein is CASSLFRGLGSPLHF. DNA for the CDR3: TGTGCCAGCAGCTTGTTTAGGGGGCTGGGTTCACCCCTCCACTTT.

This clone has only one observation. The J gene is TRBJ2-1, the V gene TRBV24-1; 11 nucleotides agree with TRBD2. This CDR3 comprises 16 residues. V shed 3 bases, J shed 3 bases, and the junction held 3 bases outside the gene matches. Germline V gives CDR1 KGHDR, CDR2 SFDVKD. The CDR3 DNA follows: TGTGCCACCAGTGATACCGGGACTAGCGGCTACAATGAGCAGTTCTTC. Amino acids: CATSDTGTSGYNEQFF.

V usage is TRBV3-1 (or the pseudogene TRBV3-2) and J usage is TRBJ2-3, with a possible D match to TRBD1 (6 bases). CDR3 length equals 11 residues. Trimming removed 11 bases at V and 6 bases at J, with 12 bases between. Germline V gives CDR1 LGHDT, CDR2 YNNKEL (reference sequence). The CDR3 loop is CASGRGDTQYF. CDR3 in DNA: TGTGCCTCCGGAAGGGGGGATACGCAGTATTTT.

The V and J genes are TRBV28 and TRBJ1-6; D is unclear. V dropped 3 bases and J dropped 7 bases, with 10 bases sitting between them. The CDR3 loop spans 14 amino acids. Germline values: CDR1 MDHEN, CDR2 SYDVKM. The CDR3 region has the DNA TGTGCCAGCAGTTTCCGGGTCGAAAATTCACCCCTCCACTTT. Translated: CASSFRVENSPLHF. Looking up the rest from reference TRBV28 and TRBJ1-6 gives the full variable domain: DVKVTQSSRYLVKRTGEKVFLECVQDMDHENMFWYRQDPGLGLRLIYFSYDVKMKEKGDIPEGYSVSREKKERFSLILESASTNQTSMYLCASSFRVENSPLHFGNGTRLTVT.

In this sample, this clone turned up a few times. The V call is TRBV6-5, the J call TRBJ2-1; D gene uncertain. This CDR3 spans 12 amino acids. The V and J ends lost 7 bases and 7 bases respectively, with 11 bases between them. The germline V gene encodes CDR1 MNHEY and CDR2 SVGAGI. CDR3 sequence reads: CASTPGGNEQFF. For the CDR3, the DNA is TGTGCCAGCACCCCGGGTGGAAATGAGCAGTTCTTC.

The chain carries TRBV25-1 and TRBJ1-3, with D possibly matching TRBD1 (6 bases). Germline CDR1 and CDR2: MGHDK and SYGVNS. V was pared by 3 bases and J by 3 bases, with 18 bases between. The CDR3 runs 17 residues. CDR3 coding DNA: TGTGCCAGCAGTGACTCTACAGCCGGACAGAGTGGAAACACCATATATTTT. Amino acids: CASSDSTAGQSGNTIYF. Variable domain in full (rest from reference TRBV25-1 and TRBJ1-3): EADIYQTPRYLVIGTGKKITLECSQTMGHDKMYWYQQDPGMELHLIHYSYGVNSTEKGDLSSESTVSRIRTEHFPLTLESARPSHTSQYLCASSDSTAGQSGNTIYFGEGSWLTVV.

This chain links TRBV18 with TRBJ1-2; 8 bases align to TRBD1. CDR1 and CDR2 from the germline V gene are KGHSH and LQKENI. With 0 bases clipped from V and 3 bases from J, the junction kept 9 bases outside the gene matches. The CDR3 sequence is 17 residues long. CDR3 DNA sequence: TGTGCCAGCTCACCACCAGTCGGCAGGGGGCACGACTATGGCTACACCTTC. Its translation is CASSPPVGRGHDYGYTF.

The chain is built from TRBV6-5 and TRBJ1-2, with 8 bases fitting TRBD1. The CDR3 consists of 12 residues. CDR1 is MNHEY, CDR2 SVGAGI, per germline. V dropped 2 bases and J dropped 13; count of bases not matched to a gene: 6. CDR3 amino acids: CASSYTGQGPTF. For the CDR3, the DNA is TGTGCCAGCAGTTACACCGGACAGGGCCCCACCTTC.

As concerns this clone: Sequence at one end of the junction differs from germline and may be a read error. Here the CDR3 reads CASSQDKPRVRRLF. The CDR3 DNA follows: TGCGCCAGCAGCCAAGACAAGCCCAGGGTACGACGCCTTTTT. The chain carries TRBV4-1 and TRBJ2-3; a possible D gene is TRBD1 (5 bases). The CDR3 sequence is 14 residues long. Germline V gene data show CDR1 as MGHRA and CDR2 as YSYEKL.

DNA for the CDR3: TGTGCCAGCAGCGGTCAGGGGGATAGGAAAGAGACCCAGTACTTC. Translation gives CASSGQGDRKETQYF. The V and J genes are TRBV9 and TRBJ2-5, with 7 bases identical to TRBD1. The germline V gene encodes CDR1 SGDLS and CDR2 YYNGEE. After removal of 3 bases from V and 3 bases from J, the junction contained 8 bases not matched to a gene. The CDR3 spans 15 residues.

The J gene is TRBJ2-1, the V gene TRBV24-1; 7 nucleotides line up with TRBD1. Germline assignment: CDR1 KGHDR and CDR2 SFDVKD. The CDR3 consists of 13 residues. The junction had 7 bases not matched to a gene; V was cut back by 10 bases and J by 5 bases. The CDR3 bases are TGTGCCACACGGGACAGCACAAACAATGAGCAGTTCTTC. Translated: CATRDSTNNEQFF.

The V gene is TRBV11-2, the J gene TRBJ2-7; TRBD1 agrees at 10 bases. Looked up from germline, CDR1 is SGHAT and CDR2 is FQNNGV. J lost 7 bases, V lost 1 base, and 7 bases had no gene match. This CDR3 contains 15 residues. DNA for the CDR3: TGTGCCAGCAGCTTAGGCCGTGGGACAGGGGTAGAGCAGTACTTC. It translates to CASSLGRGTGVEQYF.

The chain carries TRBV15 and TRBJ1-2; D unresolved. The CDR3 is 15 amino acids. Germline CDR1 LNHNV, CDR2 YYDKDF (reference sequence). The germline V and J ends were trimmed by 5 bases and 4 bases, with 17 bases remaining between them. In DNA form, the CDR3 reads TGTGCCACCAGCGATGGCCCTTCGGGGAGCTATGGCTACACCTTC. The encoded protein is CATSDGPSGSYGYTF.

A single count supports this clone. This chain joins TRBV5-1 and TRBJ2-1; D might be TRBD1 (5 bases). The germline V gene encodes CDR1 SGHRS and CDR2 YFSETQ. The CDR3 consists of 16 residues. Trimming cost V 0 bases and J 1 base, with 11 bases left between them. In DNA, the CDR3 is TGCGCCAGCAGCTTGGGTCAGGGTATTTCCTACAATGAGCAGTTCTTC. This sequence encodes CASSLGQGISYNEQFF.

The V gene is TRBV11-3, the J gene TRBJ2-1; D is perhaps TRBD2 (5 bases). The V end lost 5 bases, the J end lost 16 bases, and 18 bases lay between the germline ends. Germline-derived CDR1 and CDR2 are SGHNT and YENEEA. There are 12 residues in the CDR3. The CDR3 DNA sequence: TGTGCCAGCAGCGAGGGAACTCCTACCACTTTCTTC. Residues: CASSEGTPTTFF.

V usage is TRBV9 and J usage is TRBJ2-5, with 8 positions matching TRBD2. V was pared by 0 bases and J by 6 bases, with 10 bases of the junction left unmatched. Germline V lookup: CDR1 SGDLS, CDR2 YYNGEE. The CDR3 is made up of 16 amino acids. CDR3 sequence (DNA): TGTGCCAGCAGCGTAGGGACTAGCCCATCGGGAAAGACCCAGTACTTC. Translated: CASSVGTSPSGKTQYF.